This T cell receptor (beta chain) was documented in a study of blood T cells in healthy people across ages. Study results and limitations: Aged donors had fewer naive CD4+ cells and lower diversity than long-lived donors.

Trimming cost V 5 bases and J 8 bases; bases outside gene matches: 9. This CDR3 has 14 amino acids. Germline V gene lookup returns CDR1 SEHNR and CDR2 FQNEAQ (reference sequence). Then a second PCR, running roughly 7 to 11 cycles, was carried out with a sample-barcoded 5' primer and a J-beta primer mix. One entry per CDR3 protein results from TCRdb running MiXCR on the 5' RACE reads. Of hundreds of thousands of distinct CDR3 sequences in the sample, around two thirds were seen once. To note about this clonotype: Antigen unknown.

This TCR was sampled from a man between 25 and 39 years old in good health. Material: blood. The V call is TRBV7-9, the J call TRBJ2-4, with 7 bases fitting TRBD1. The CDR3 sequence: CASSLDREMHIQYF. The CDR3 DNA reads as TGTGCCAGCAGCCTAGACAGGGAGATGCACATTCAGTACTTC.